These 15 T cell receptor beta chains originate from one sample sequenced in a study of blood T cell repertoires in COVID-19. Using immunoSEQ multiplex PCR, the repertoire was profiled, and TCRdb retains in-frame clones only, with some absent. The repertoire has 60,000 to 90,000 clones, 73% of them found once; the top ten carry roughly a fifth. The sequencing sample was made of peripheral blood. These TCRs come from a man aged 55 to 70 with acute or convalescent COVID-19.

The J gene is TRBJ2-2, the V gene TRBV18; D is possibly TRBD1 (6 bases). Trimming took 3 bases from V and 3 from J, leaving 17 bases between them. The CDR3 runs 17 residues. CDR1 is KGHSH and CDR2 is LQKENI in the germline V gene. The CDR3 loop reads CASSPQGPVPDTGELFF. CDR3 in DNA: TGTGCCAGCTCACCTCAGGGGCCGGTTCCGGACACCGGGGAGCTGTTTTTT.

The chain carries TRBV28 and TRBJ2-5; 7 bases map to TRBD2. V lost 5 bases, J lost 5 bases, and 11 bases stayed unmatched. The length of the CDR3 is 15 residues. Germline lookup yields CDR1 MDHEN and CDR2 SYDVKM. In DNA form, the CDR3 reads TGTGCCAGCAGTCTGAGGGAGGGCGGGTTGGAGACCCAGTACTTC. It is translated as CASSLREGGLETQYF.

The genes are TRBV6-1 and TRBJ2-1; tentatively, D is TRBD2 (6 bases). The CDR3 runs to 16 residues. Looked up from germline, CDR1 is MNHNS and CDR2 is SASEGT. Trimming cost V 1 base and J 7 bases, with 17 bases left between them. CDR3 region: CASSEGVPSEGNEQFF. The CDR3, as DNA: TGTGCCAGCAGTGAAGGGGTCCCTAGCGAGGGGAATGAGCAGTTCTTC.

The chain links TRBV12-5 to TRBJ1-2; 7 bases align to TRBD1. Germline-derived CDR1 and CDR2 are LGHNT and FRNRAP. V lost 5 bases, J lost 7 bases, and 4 bases stayed unmatched. This CDR3 region has 12 residues. CDR3 protein: CASGPAGGGYTF. The CDR3 coding sequence is TGTGCTAGTGGTCCAGCAGGGGGTGGCTACACCTTC.

In this sample, this clone turned up once. The chain recombines TRBV7-9 with TRBJ2-3; 10 nucleotides match TRBD1. Germline assignment: CDR1 SEHNR and CDR2 FQNEAQ (reference sequence). J lost 1 base, V lost 6 bases, and 4 bases had no gene match. This CDR3 contains 15 residues. The CDR3 loop reads CASRRGQGGTDTQYF. In DNA, the CDR3 is TGTGCCAGCAGAAGAGGACAGGGGGGCACAGATACGCAGTATTTT. Variable domain in full (rest from reference TRBV7-9 and TRBJ2-3): DTGVSQNPRHKITKRGQNVTFRCDPISEHNRLYWYRQTLGQGPEFLTYFQNEAQLEKSRLLSDRFSAERPKGSFSTLEIQRTEQGDSAMYLCASRRGQGGTDTQYFGPGTRLTVL.

This chain connects TRBV5-4 to TRBJ2-5, with 10 positions matching TRBD2. CDR1 SGHNT and CDR2 YYREEE come from the germline V gene (reference sequence). V dropped 0 bases and J dropped 4; count of bases not matched to a gene: 6. The CDR3 length is 16 residues. CDR3 sequence reads: CASSLGLAGDAETQYF. The CDR3 DNA is TGTGCCAGCAGCTTGGGGCTAGCGGGAGATGCAGAGACCCAGTACTTC.

This clone was counted ten times or more. Here the CDR3 DNA reads TGTGCCAGCAGCTTAACGCTTGCTAGCGGGTACCAAGAGACCCAGTACTTC. The encoded protein is CASSLTLASGYQETQYF. V gene TRBV7-9 combines with J gene TRBJ2-5; TRBD2 matches at 8 bases. Trimming cost V 2 bases and J 0 bases; bases outside gene matches: 8. This CDR3 is built from 17 residues. Germline assignment: CDR1 SEHNR and CDR2 FQNEAQ (reference sequence).

V usage is TRBV24-1 and J usage is TRBJ2-1; 15 nucleotides match TRBD2. V lost 4 bases and J lost 5; bases outside the gene matches: 11. This CDR3 has 19 amino acids. In germline, CDR1 is KGHDR, CDR2 SFDVKD. CDR3 region: CATSDPGLAGGPGDNEQFF. The DNA of the CDR3 is TGTGCCACCAGTGACCCGGGACTAGCGGGAGGTCCGGGAGACAATGAGCAGTTCTTC.

The chain couples TRBV28 to TRBJ2-5; perhaps TRBD1 as D (6 bases). CDR1 and CDR2 from the germline V gene are MDHEN and SYDVKM. Trimming took 8 bases from V and 3 from J, leaving 22 bases between them. The CDR3 loop spans 16 amino acids. For the CDR3, the DNA is TGTGCCAGCTTGGGCCAGGGGCTAGCAGATAAAGAGACCCAGTACTTC. This translates into CASLGQGLADKETQYF.

The chain carries TRBV18 and TRBJ2-2, with D possibly being TRBD1 (6 bases). CDR3 length: 15 residues. The V gene's germline CDR1 is KGHSH and CDR2 LQKENI. V lost 3 bases, J lost 3 bases, and 11 bases lay in between. The CDR3 loop reads CASSPTGMDTGELFF. In DNA, the CDR3 is TGTGCCAGCTCACCTACAGGGATGGACACCGGGGAGCTGTTTTTT.

This clone was found a few times. The J gene is TRBJ1-6, the V gene TRBV28; TRBD1 might be the D (6 bases). The V end lost 5 bases, the J end lost 14 bases, and 13 bases lay between the germline ends. Per germline, CDR1 MDHEN and CDR2 SYDVKM. The CDR3 runs to 12 residues. The CDR3: CASSRQQGALHF. As DNA, the CDR3 is TGTGCCAGCAGTCGCCAACAGGGAGCCCTCCACTTT.

The rearrangement links TRBV10-3 to TRBJ2-3, with TRBD2 identical over 11 bases. Trimming took 3 bases from V and 5 from J; bases not matched to a gene: 10. Germline V CDR1 and CDR2: ENHRY, SYGVKD. The CDR3 contains 17 residues. CDR3 DNA: TGTGCCATCAGTGACGGAACTAGCGGGAGTGCGCAAGATACGCAGTATTTT. Its protein is CAISDGTSGSAQDTQYF.

This clone was counted only a few times. The chain uses TRBV10-2 and TRBJ2-7; a possible D gene is TRBD1 (6 bases). The CDR3 is 13 residues long. Trimming shortened V by 6 bases and J by 6 bases, and 15 bases separated the two germline ends. The germline V gene encodes CDR1 WSHSY and CDR2 SAAADI. DNA for the CDR3: TGCGCCAGCAGCGAAACAGGGACCCGCGAGCAGTACGTC. Its protein product is CASSETGTREQYV.

The chain is built from TRBV30 and TRBJ2-2, with a tentative D call TRBD2 (6 bases). CDR3 length: 14 amino acids. The ends were cut back, 3 bases at V and 0 bases at J, with 8 bases in the middle. Germline CDR1 GTSNPN, CDR2 SVGIG (reference sequence). CDR3 protein: CAWSGTPNTGELFF. The DNA of the CDR3 is TGTGCCTGGAGCGGGACTCCGAACACCGGGGAGCTGTTTTTT. The full variable domain, its missing parts supplied by reference TRBV30 and TRBJ2-2, is SQTIHQWPATLVQPVGSPLSLECTVEGTSNPNLYWYRQAAGRGLQLLFYSVGIGQISSEVPQNLSASRPQDRQFILSSKKLLLSDSGFYLCAWSGTPNTGELFFGEGSRLTVL.

This rearrangement joins TRBV18 to TRBJ1-1; D is perhaps TRBD1 (5 bases). V was pared by 5 bases and J by 2 bases, with 15 bases between. This CDR3 has 15 residues. CDR1 and CDR2 (germline): KGHSH, LQKENI. The CDR3 DNA reads TGTGCCAGCTCAACATTCAGGGCCCCCAACACTGAAGCTTTCTTT. This translates into CASSTFRAPNTEAFF.